The T cell receptor beta chain described here comes from a study of T cells after somatic rescue of genetic block. In germline, CDR1 is SEHNR, CDR2 FQNEAQ (reference sequence). CDR3 size: 15 residues. V was shortened by 3 bases and J by 0 bases, with 11 bases between the two germline ends. This table comes from immunoSEQ multiplex PCR, and its TCRdb copy is limited to in-frame clones, with some not included. This repertoire shows 7,500 to 9,500 clones, roughly 76% found once; its top ten account for around 25%. The receptor was derived from a boy between 5 and 17 years old. The V and J genes are TRBV7-9 and TRBJ1-1; possible D gene TRBD1, 5 bases. The sample comprised peripheral blood mononuclear cells (PBMCs). In DNA form, the CDR3 reads TGTGCCAGCAGCTTGGGGTGGGGGGTGAACACTGAAGCTTTCTTT. Amino acids: CASSLGWGVNTEAFF.